Listed below are T cell receptor beta chains from one sample, sequenced in a study of blood T cell repertoires in COVID-19. Assay: immunoSEQ multiplex PCR; the TCRdb copy retains only in-frame clones and omits some. The table shows 300,000 to 450,000 clones, with 85% occurring only once. Sequenced material: peripheral blood. The receptors come from a woman aged 18-29 years with acute or convalescent COVID-19. Each CDR3 is given with its conserved first and last residue. A D gene is named only where the DNA matches it firmly. Where a row states a size, it is once, few, many or the class of an expanded clone; other rows omit it.

D: .
V: TRBV19
J: TRBJ2-1
size: .
DNA: TGTGCCAGCGACCAGCAGGGAAGGCAGTTCTTC
CDR3: CASDQQGRQFF

D: .
V: TRBV9
J: TRBJ2-5
size: .
DNA: TGTGCCAGCAGCGTAGATCAGGGTTCGGGAGAGACCCAGTACTTC
CDR3: CASSVDQGSGETQYF

D: TRBD1
V: TRBV2
J: TRBJ1-1
size: .
DNA: TGTGCCAGCAGTGAAGAGGGGACAGGGAACACTGAAGCTTTCTTT
CDR3: CASSEEGTGNTEAFF

D: TRBD2
V: TRBV28
J: TRBJ2-3
size: .
DNA: TGTGCCAGCACCCAGCCCGGGCGGGAGAGGGCAGATACGCAGTATTTT
CDR3: CASTQPGRERADTQYF

D: .
V: TRBV7-9
J: TRBJ1-3
size: .
DNA: TGTGCCAGCAGCTTGCGGGGTACGAGAAGAAACACCATATATTTT
CDR3: CASSLRGTRRNTIYF

D: TRBD1
V: TRBV7-9
J: TRBJ2-3
size: few
DNA: TGTGCCAGTACTGGACAGGGGGCTATCACAGATACGCAGTATTTT
CDR3: CASTGQGAITDTQYF

D: .
V: TRBV6-5
J: TRBJ1-1
size: .
DNA: TGTGCCAGCAGTTACATCCAGGCTGAAGCTTTCTTT
CDR3: CASSYIQAEAFF

D: .
V: TRBV6-2/TRBV6-3
J: TRBJ1-4
size: .
DNA: TGTGCCAGCAGTTACTCGAGAGGGCTTAATGAAAAACTGTTTTTT
CDR3: CASSYSRGLNEKLFF

D: .
V: TRBV5-5
J: TRBJ2-7
size: .
DNA: TGTGCCAGCAGCACCCTTAGCGCCAACGAGCAGTACTTC
CDR3: CASSTLSANEQYF

D: .
V: TRBV24-1
J: TRBJ1-1
size: .
DNA: TGTGCCACCAGTGATTCGAGTCGTGAAGCTTTCTTT
CDR3: CATSDSSREAFF

D: .
V: TRBV19
J: TRBJ1-2
size: .
DNA: TGTGCCAGTAGCCTGGGCGCGTCTTGGTACACCTTC
CDR3: CASSLGASWYTF

D: TRBD1
V: TRBV20-1
J: TRBJ1-5
size: .
DNA: TGCAGTGCTAGTACAGGGGGTAATCAGCCCCAGCATTTT
CDR3: CSASTGGNQPQHF

D: TRBD1
V: TRBV6-6
J: TRBJ1-1
size: .
DNA: TGTGCCAGCAGTCCACGGAGGACAGGGTCTATGAACACTGAAGCTTTCTTT
CDR3: CASSPRRTGSMNTEAFF

D: .
V: TRBV6-6
J: TRBJ1-1
size: .
DNA: TGTGCCAGCGGATTGGACAGAGCGAACACTGAAGCTTTCTTT
CDR3: CASGLDRANTEAFF

D: TRBD1
V: TRBV11-1
J: TRBJ1-4
size: .
DNA: TGTGCCAGCAGCCCGGGACAGGGGTATGAAAAACTGTTTTTT
CDR3: CASSPGQGYEKLFF

D: .
V: TRBV7-9
J: TRBJ2-4
size: .
DNA: TGTGCCAGCAGCGCCCTCGGTGGAGCGCGAAACATTCAGTACTTC
CDR3: CASSALGGARNIQYF

D: TRBD1
V: TRBV5-6
J: TRBJ1-1
size: .
DNA: TGTGCCAGCAGCTTGTATGACAGGGGATACACTGAAGCTTTCTTT
CDR3: CASSLYDRGYTEAFF

D: TRBD2
V: TRBV30
J: TRBJ2-7
size: .
DNA: TGTGCCTGGAGTGGGGGGAGGGCTAGCGGGAGCGAGCAGTACTTC
CDR3: CAWSGGRASGSEQYF

D: .
V: TRBV5-1
J: TRBJ2-3
size: .
DNA: TGCGCCAGCAGCTTTAGATTCGATACGCAGTATTTT
CDR3: CASSFRFDTQYF

D: TRBD1
V: TRBV12-3/TRBV12-4
J: TRBJ1-2
size: .
DNA: TGTGCCAGCAGTTCCCCGGACAGGGACGGCTACACCTTC
CDR3: CASSSPDRDGYTF

D: TRBD1
V: TRBV29-1
J: TRBJ2-1
size: .
DNA: TGCAGCGCCCAGAGTAACAGGGGGCGAATCTACAATGAGCAGTTCTTC
CDR3: CSAQSNRGRIYNEQFF

D: .
V: TRBV16
J: TRBJ1-2
size: .
DNA: TGTGCCAGCAGCCAATATTCGGAGTCTAACTATGGCTACACCTTC
CDR3: CASSQYSESNYGYTF

D: TRBD1
V: TRBV5-1
J: TRBJ1-1
size: .
DNA: TGCGCCAGCAGCTTGGGGACAGGGAACACTGAAGCTTTCTTT
CDR3: CASSLGTGNTEAFF

D: TRBD2
V: TRBV2
J: TRBJ2-1
size: once
DNA: TGTGCCAGCAGTGAACGGACTAGCGGGAGGAGCGATGAGCAGTTCTTC
CDR3: CASSERTSGRSDEQFF

D: TRBD1
V: TRBV18
J: TRBJ1-4
size: .
DNA: TGTGCCAGCTCACCCGGGACAGGGAATGAAAAACTGTTTTTT
CDR3: CASSPGTGNEKLFF

D: .
V: TRBV21-1
J: TRBJ2-1
size: .
DNA: TGTGCCAGCAGCAAAGGACGGACTAGCGGGAGGTCCCACAGCTCCTACAATGAGCAGTTCTTC
CDR3: CASSKGRTSGRSHSSYNEQFF

D: .
V: TRBV5-4
J: TRBJ1-1
size: few
DNA: TGTGCCAGCAGCTTGGACGGTGGCACTGAAGCTTTCTTT
CDR3: CASSLDGGTEAFF

D: .
V: TRBV27
J: TRBJ1-6
size: .
DNA: TGTGCCAGCAGTTTTCAGATCTATAATTCACCCCTCCACTTT
CDR3: CASSFQIYNSPLHF

D: .
V: TRBV5-8
J: TRBJ1-2
size: once
DNA: TGTGCCAGCAGCTTGGATCCACCTCGGTATGGCTACACCTTC
CDR3: CASSLDPPRYGYTF

D: .
V: TRBV30
J: TRBJ1-1
size: .
DNA: TGTGCCTGGAAGGCAGGGCTGGGTTCAACTGAAGCTTTCTTT
CDR3: CAWKAGLGSTEAFF

D: .
V: TRBV19
J: TRBJ2-2
size: few
DNA: TGTGCCAGTAGTATTCTCCGGCAGGGGCCCGGGGAGCTGTTTTTT
CDR3: CASSILRQGPGELFF

D: .
V: TRBV14
J: TRBJ2-6
size: .
DNA: TGTGCCAGCAGCCAAGTAGACAGCTCTGGGGCCAACGTCCTGACTTTC
CDR3: CASSQVDSSGANVLTF

D: .
V: TRBV9
J: TRBJ1-5
size: .
DNA: TGTGCCAGCAGCGCGGGGACTTCCCCGCAGCCCCAGCATTTT
CDR3: CASSAGTSPQPQHF

D: .
V: TRBV5-1
J: TRBJ1-1
size: .
DNA: TGCGCCAGCAGCTTGGAAGCTTTGAACACTGAAGCTTTCTTT
CDR3: CASSLEALNTEAFF

D: .
V: TRBV19
J: TRBJ1-1
size: few
DNA: TGTGCCAGTAGTATGGCGGACACTGAAGCTTTCTTT
CDR3: CASSMADTEAFF

D: TRBD1
V: TRBV6-5
J: TRBJ1-2
size: .
DNA: TGTGCCAGCAGTTACGGGACAGAGTTTGGCTACACCTTC
CDR3: CASSYGTEFGYTF

D: .
V: TRBV11-2
J: TRBJ1-2
size: .
DNA: TGTGCCAGCAGCCCGGGGGGCCAGGGTTCTGGCTACACCTTC
CDR3: CASSPGGQGSGYTF

D: TRBD1
V: TRBV9
J: TRBJ2-1
size: .
DNA: TGTGCCAGCAGCGGAGGGGGCCAGGGTGAGCAGTTCTTC
CDR3: CASSGGGQGEQFF

D: TRBD2
V: TRBV11-2
J: TRBJ2-7
size: .
DNA: TGTGCCAGCAGTACCACAGCGGGACTCTACGAGCAGTACTTC
CDR3: CASSTTAGLYEQYF

D: .
V: TRBV3-1/TRBV3-2
J: TRBJ2-4
size: .
DNA: TGTGCCAGCAGCCCTATAGGGGTTGGGACCAAAAACATTCAGTACTTC
CDR3: CASSPIGVGTKNIQYF